The source of this TCR beta chain is a study of shared clonotypes between healthy human individuals (dated by TCRdb to about 2020). In the study overall: Three men and two women, aged 18 to 49 years, made up the cohort. For each donor, CD4 naive and CD4 memory were each run on three plates, CD8 naive on two plates, and CD8 memory on one plate. Blood TCR repertoires of five healthy adults were deeply sequenced to estimate repertoire size and the extent of clonotype sharing between individuals. To increase sequencing depth and limit assay-specific biases, different laboratories used diverse techniques to prepare libraries and sequence TCR repertoires. Each donor's leukapheresis produced roughly between roughly 0.85 and 9 billion PBMCs. Beyond this particular receptor, the publication reports: Because the study included only a small number of donors, the genetic and exposure-history diversity represented was limited. Naive subsets generally had larger estimated clonotype richness than memory subsets. Only blood was sampled, and tissue TCR repertoires likely differ from those in blood. Compared with non-shared clonotypes, clonotypes shared by all four sorted-subset donors had higher generation probabilities. Rarefaction of sorted-subset datasets indicated incomplete sequencing despite the large sequencing depth. Based on pairwise subsampling, the degree of clonotype sharing among donors was expected to be affected by sequencing depth. Across a few donors, roughly 5.4% of naive CD4, roughly 3.8% of naive CD8, around 2.1% of memory CD4, and about 0.44% of memory CD8 clonotypes were shared.

A note on this clone: The specificity of this receptor is unknown. Per-nucleotide qualities are absent, and no much larger clonotype sits a single base away.

CDR1 MNHEY and CDR2 SVGAGI were looked up in the germline V gene. The junction shows trimming of 2 bases on V and 9 bases on J, and the gene matches do not reach 4 bases of it. Including the terminal cysteine and phenylalanine, the CDR3 comprises 13 residues. Only the CDR3 part of the read is kept: 39 bases, read in frame from the first base. Using the deep immunoSEQ assay, multiplex PCR amplified TCR CDR3 regions from genomic DNA. Genomic DNA extracted from each cell subset was distributed evenly over all wells of several immunoSEQ 96-well plates, and each plate served as one replicate. For sorted subsets, each replicate PCR was loaded with 200 ng genomic DNA, equivalent to 32,000 or so T cell genomes. Purified libraries were measured with a Qubit 3.0 fluorometer, size-checked on a Bioanalyzer 2100, and measured again with the KAPA Library Quantification kit. Every immunoSEQ 96-well plate was sequenced on a dedicated single-read 150-cycle Illumina NextSeq 550 flow cell. As for the original processing: Because only junctional sequences without quality scores were contained in the immunoSEQ output, filtering matching that applied to full-length reads could not be performed. To assign V/J genes and CDR3, sequences were annotated using PyIR, a Python wrapper for IgBLAST v1.9, with IMGT germline references. Reads were removed for weak V/J assignments (E-value above 1e-6), missing CDR3, stop codons, out-of-frame junctions, or ambiguous translated residues. V3J clonotypes were defined as sequences sharing an identical inferred V gene, J gene, and CDR3 amino acid sequence. To compute the percentage overlap between repertoires, the number of shared unique clonotypes was divided by the size of the smaller repertoire. Three approaches were used to assess repertoire richness: RTK rarefaction, the Chao1 estimator, and Recon v2.1 estimates of unobserved clonotypes. For all TCRbeta clonotypes obtained by the gDNA method from a few donors, generation probabilities were computed with OLGA. TCRdb took this table from immuneACCESS and kept in-frame rearrangements with V and J called. Such tables lack part of the clones; where checked against another copy, unresolved V genes explain under half of the gap, and the rest is unexplained. That table furnishes V, J and clone size, whereas the DNA furnished D and trimming. This sample gives under 1,100,000 clones in total; roughly 70% of them show up just once. The ten most abundant clones make up about 1.5% of the sample.

The donors were healthy, HIV-negative adults who had no recently reported acute infections or vaccinations. Every donor was a Caucasian adult living in Nashville, Tennessee, USA. CD4+ T cells were enriched by magnetic negative selection; naive cells were then positively selected on CD45RA, and the negative fraction formed the memory subset. Blood was collected by leukapheresis, and PBMCs were isolated by Ficoll-Histopaque density gradient centrifugation and then cryopreserved in liquid nitrogen vapor phase. Analytical flow cytometry was used to check the purity and quantity of every magnetically sorted T cell population. Each sorted fraction had its genomic DNA isolated and then quantified by UV absorbance on a Nanodrop 2000c.

Here the chain combines TRBV6-5 and TRBJ2-1, and 7 junctional nucleotides match TRBD1. The sequence came from a man aged 18 to 29 in good health. Sequencing was done on a sample of memory CD4+ T cells sorted from blood. The cell subset or site label here, explained by the study, means: CD45RA-negative fraction. The CDR3 amino acid sequence is: CASSYRTGPEQFF. The bases are TGTGCCAGCAGTTACCGGACAGGTCCTGAGCAGTTCTTC.